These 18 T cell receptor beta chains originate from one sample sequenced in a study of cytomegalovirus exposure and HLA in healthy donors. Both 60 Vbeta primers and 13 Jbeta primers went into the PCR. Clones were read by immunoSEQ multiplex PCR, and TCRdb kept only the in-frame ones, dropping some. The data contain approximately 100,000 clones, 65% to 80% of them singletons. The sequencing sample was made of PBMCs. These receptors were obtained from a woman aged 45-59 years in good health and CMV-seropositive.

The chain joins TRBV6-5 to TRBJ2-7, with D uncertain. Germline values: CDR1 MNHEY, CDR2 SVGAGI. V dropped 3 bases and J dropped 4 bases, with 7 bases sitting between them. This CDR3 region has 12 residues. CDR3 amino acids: CASSYSRYEQYF. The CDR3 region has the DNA TGTGCCAGCAGTTATAGTCGATACGAGCAGTACTTC.

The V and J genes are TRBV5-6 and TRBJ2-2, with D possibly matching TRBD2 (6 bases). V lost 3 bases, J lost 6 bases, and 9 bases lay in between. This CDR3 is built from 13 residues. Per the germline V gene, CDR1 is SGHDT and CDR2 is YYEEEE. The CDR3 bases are TGTGCCAGCAGCTCCGGAGGGCCCGGGGAGCTGTTTTTT. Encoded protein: CASSSGGPGELFF.

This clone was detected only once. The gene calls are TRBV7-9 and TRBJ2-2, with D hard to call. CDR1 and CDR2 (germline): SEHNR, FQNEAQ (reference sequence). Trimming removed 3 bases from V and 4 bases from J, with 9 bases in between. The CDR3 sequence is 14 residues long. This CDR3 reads CASSFRATTGELFF. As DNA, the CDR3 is TGTGCCAGCAGCTTCCGAGCGACCACCGGGGAGCTGTTTTTT.

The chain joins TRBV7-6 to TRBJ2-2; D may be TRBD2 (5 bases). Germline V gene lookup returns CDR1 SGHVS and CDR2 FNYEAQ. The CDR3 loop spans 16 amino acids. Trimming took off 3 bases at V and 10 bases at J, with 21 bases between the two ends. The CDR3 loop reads CASSFSPGRNLEELFF. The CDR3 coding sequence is TGTGCCAGCAGCTTTAGTCCGGGAAGAAACTTGGAGGAGCTGTTTTTT.

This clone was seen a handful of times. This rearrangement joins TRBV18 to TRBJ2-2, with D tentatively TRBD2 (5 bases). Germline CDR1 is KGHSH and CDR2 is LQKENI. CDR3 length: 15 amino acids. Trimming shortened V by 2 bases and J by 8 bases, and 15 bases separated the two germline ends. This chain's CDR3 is CASSPNQDSTGELFF. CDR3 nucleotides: TGTGCCAGCTCACCAAACCAGGACTCCACAGGGGAGCTGTTTTTT.

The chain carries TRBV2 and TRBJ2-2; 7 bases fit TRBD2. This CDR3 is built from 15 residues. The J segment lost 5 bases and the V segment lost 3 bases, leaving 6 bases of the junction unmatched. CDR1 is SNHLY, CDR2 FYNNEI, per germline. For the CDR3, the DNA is TGTGCCAGCAGTGACGTCCCACTAGCGACCGGGGAGCTGTTTTTT. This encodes CASSDVPLATGELFF.

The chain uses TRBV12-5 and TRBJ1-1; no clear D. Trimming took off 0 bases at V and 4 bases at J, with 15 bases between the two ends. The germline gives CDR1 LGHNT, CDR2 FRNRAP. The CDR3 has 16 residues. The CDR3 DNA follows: TGTGCTAGTGGTTTGGTACTCACGGGGTTTCGCACTGAAGCTTTCTTT. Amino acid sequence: CASGLVLTGFRTEAFF.

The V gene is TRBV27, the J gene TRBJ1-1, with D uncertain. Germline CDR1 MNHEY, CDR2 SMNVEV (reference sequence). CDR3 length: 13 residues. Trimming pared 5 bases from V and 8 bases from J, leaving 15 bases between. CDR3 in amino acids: CASSPRGLREAFF. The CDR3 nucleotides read TGTGCCAGCAGTCCGCGAGGGCTTAGAGAAGCTTTCTTT.

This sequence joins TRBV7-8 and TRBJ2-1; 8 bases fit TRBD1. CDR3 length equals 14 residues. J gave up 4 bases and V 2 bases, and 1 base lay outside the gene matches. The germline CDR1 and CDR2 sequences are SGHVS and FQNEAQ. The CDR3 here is CASSLRDRYNEQFF. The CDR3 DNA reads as TGTGCCAGCAGCTTAAGGGACAGGTACAATGAGCAGTTCTTC.

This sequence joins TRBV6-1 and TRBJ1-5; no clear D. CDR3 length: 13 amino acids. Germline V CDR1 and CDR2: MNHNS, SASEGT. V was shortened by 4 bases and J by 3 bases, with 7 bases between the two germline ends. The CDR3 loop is CASSGTYNQPQHF. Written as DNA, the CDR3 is TGTGCCAGCAGTGGAACCTACAATCAGCCCCAGCATTTT.

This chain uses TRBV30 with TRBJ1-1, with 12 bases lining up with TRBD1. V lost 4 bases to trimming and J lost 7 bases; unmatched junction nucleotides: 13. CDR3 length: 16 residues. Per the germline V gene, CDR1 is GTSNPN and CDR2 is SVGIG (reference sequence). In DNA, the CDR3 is TGTGCCTGGACTACTATTTCCGGGACAGGGGGCCATGAAGCTTTCTTT. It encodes CAWTTISGTGGHEAFF. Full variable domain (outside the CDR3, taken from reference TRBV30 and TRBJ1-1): SQTIHQWPATLVQPVGSPLSLECTVEGTSNPNLYWYRQAAGRGLQLLFYSVGIGQISSEVPQNLSASRPQDRQFILSSKKLLLSDSGFYLCAWTTISGTGGHEAFFGQGTRLTVV.

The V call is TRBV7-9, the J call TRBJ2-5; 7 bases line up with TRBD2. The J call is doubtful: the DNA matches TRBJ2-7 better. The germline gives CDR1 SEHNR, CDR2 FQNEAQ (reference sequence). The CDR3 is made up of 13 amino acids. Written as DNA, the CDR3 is TGTGCCACCACAGCGGGAAACTCCTACGAGCAGTACTTC. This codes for CATTAGNSYEQYF.

The chain's CDR3 is CASSATGDSNQPQHF. The DNA for the CDR3 is TGTGCCAGCAGCGCGACAGGAGATAGCAATCAGCCCCAGCATTTT. The gene calls are TRBV9 and TRBJ1-5, with a possible D match to TRBD1 (6 bases). The CDR3 runs 15 residues. The germline gives CDR1 SGDLS, CDR2 YYNGEE. Trimming pared 3 bases from V and 0 bases from J, leaving 10 bases between. Based on the CDR3 plus reference TRBV9 and TRBJ1-5, the full variable domain is DSGVTQTPKHLITATGQRVTLRCSPRSGDLSVYWYQQSLDQGLQFLIQYYNGEERAKGNILERFSAQQFPDLHSELNLSSLELGDSALYFCASSATGDSNQPQHFGDGTRLSIL.

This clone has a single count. CDR3 residues: CSSRTGNSGELFF. The CDR3 DNA follows: TGCAGCTCTCGGACTGGAAATTCCGGGGAGCTGTTTTTT. The chain joins TRBV29-1 to TRBJ2-2, with D maybe TRBD2 (5 bases). V lost 8 bases, J lost 6 bases, and 16 bases lay in between. Per the germline V gene, CDR1 is SQVTM and CDR2 is ANQGSEA. This CDR3 comprises 13 residues.

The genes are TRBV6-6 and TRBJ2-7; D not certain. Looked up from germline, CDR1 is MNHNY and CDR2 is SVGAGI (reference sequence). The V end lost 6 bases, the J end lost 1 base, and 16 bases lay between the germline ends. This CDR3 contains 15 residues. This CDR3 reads CASSRPGRRSYEQYF. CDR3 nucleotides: TGTGCCAGCAGCCGCCCAGGTAGAAGATCCTACGAGCAGTACTTC.

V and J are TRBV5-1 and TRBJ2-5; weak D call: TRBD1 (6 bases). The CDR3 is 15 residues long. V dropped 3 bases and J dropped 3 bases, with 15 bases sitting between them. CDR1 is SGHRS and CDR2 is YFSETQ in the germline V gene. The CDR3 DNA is TGCGCCAGCAGCTCTTCCGGGACACAAGAAGAGACCCAGTACTTC. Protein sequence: CASSSSGTQEETQYF.

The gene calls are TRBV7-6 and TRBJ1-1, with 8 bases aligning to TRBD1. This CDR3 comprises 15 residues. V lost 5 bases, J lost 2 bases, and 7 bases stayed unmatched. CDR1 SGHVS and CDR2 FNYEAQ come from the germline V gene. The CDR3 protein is CASSLGTGGNTEAFF. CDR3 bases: TGTGCCAGCAGCCTCGGGACAGGAGGAAACACTGAAGCTTTCTTT.

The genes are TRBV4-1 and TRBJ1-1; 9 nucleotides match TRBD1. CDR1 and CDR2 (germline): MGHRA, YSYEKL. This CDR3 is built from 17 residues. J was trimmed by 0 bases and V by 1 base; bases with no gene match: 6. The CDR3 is CASSQGTGGTMNTEAFF. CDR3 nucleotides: TGCGCCAGCAGCCAAGGTACAGGGGGCACGATGAACACTGAAGCTTTCTTT.